The 2 T cell receptor beta chains below all came from one sample that was sequenced in a study of shared clonotypes between healthy human individuals. Generated by immunoSEQ multiplex PCR, the TCRdb table keeps only in-frame clones and is missing some. The data contain roughly 1,000,000 clones, approximately 80% of them singletons. The sequenced sample consisted of memory CD4+ T cells from PBMCs. This sample's subset: CD45RA-negative fraction. These receptors all stem from a man between 18 and 35 years old in good health. Some clones in this sample may be carry-over from other donors' samples.

On this clone: The sample has other DNA sequences that encode this CDR3 too. This chain links TRBV7-2 with TRBJ2-1; D ambiguous. The CDR3 spans 14 residues. CDR1 and CDR2 (germline): SGHTA, FQGNSA. V was cut by 3 bases and J by 1 base, with 7 bases left in between. The CDR3 loop is CASSLGRSYNEQFF. CDR3 nucleotide sequence: TGTGCCAGCAGCTTGGGCAGGTCCTACAATGAGCAGTTCTTC.

The CDR3 sequence: CASSARTSGRVYNEQFF. The CDR3 coding sequence is TGTGCCAGCAGCGCGAGGACTAGCGGGAGAGTATACAATGAGCAGTTCTTC. The chain couples TRBV28 to TRBJ2-1; TRBD2 matches 13 bases. There are 17 residues in the CDR3. Germline V gene sequence: CDR1 MDHEN, CDR2 SYDVKM. The ends lost 6 bases at V and 4 bases at J; junction bases unmatched: 9.